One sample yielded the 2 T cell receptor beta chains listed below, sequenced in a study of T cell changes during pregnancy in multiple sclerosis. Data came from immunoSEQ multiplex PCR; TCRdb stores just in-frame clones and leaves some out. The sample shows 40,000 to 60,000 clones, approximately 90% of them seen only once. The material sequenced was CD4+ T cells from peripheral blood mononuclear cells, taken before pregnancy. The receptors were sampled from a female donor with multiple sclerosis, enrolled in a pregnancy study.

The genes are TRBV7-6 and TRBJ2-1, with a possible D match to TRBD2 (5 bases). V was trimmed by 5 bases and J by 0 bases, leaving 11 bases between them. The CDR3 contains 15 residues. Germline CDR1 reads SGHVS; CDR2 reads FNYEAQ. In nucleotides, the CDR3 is TGTGCCAGCAGCCCGGACTCAACCTCCTACAATGAGCAGTTCTTC. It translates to CASSPDSTSYNEQFF.

CDR3 amino acids: CASSSWFEVAGPYNEQFF. The CDR3 region has the DNA TGCGCCAGCAGTAGTTGGTTTGAAGTAGCGGGACCCTACAATGAGCAGTTCTTC. V and J are TRBV5-1 and TRBJ2-1; 8 positions agree with TRBD2. Germline V lookup: CDR1 SGHRS, CDR2 YFSETQ. This CDR3 region has 18 residues. V was clipped by 5 bases and J by 2 bases; unmatched bases: 15.